Listed below are T cell receptor beta chains from one sample, sequenced in a study of shared clonotypes between healthy human individuals. The assay was immunoSEQ multiplex PCR, and TCRdb's table has in-frame clones only and misses some. In the table there are approximately 2.1 million clones, roughly 93% of which are singletons. Specimen: naive CD4+ T cells from PBMCs. All receptors derive from a young man in good health. Some clones in this sample may be carry-over from other donors' samples. Each CDR3 is given with its conserved first and last residue. The order of the fields is clone size, J gene, D gene, V gene, CDR3 protein, CDR3 DNA. The D gene is left open where the match is weak. Not every row has a clone size; where given, it reads once, few, many or a size class.

once | TRBJ1-5 | - | TRBV18 | CASSPSAGRSNQPQHF | TGTGCCAGCTCACCATCGGCGGGGCGTAGCAATCAGCCCCAGCATTTT
- | TRBJ1-5 | TRBD1 | TRBV28 | CASKGTDSNQPQHF | TGTGCCAGCAAGGGGACAGATAGCAATCAGCCCCAGCATTTT
- | TRBJ1-5 | - | TRBV29-1 | CSASRDRDQPQHF | TGCAGCGCCTCACGGGACCGAGATCAGCCCCAGCATTTT
- | TRBJ2-3 | - | TRBV18 | CASSPVDTDTQYF | TGTGCCAGCTCACCGGTGGACACAGATACGCAGTATTTT
- | TRBJ2-2 | - | TRBV5-3 | CARSLKVGQGRTGELFF | TGTGCCAGAAGCTTGAAGGTCGGTCAGGGACGCACCGGGGAGCTGTTTTTT
- | TRBJ1-6 | - | TRBV6-5 | CASSPLNSPLHF | TGTGCCAGCAGTCCCCTAAATTCACCCCTCCACTTT
- | TRBJ1-5 | - | TRBV10-3 | CAISEFVGGGQPQHF | TGTGCCATCAGTGAGTTTGTGGGGGGCGGTCAGCCCCAGCATTTT
- | TRBJ2-7 | TRBD2 | TRBV4-2 | CASSRGTSGIGGGSYEQYF | TGTGCCAGCAGCAGGGGGACTAGCGGGATTGGGGGTGGCTCCTACGAGCAGTACTTC
- | TRBJ1-1 | - | TRBV30 | CAWSVGAYTEAFF | TGTGCCTGGAGTGTAGGCGCCTACACTGAAGCTTTCTTT
- | TRBJ2-5 | - | TRBV11-1 | CASSLLADETQYF | TGTGCCAGCAGCTTACTGGCGGACGAGACCCAGTACTTC
- | TRBJ1-2 | - | TRBV18 | CASSTDRTLGGYTF | TGTGCCAGCTCAACAGACAGGACCCTGGGTGGCTACACCTTC
- | TRBJ2-3 | - | TRBV28 | CASSSPDYLSTDTQYF | TGTGCCAGCAGTTCGCCGGACTACCTGAGCACAGATACGCAGTATTTT
- | TRBJ2-7 | TRBD1 | TRBV5-6 | CASSAQGALSSYEQYF | TGTGCCAGCAGCGCACAGGGGGCCCTTAGCTCCTACGAGCAGTACTTC
once | TRBJ2-7 | TRBD2 | TRBV5-1 | CASSRTSGRAGAYEQYF | TGCGCCAGCAGCCGTACTAGCGGGAGGGCCGGCGCCTACGAGCAGTACTTC
few | TRBJ2-7 | - | TRBV7-9 | CAWREPHSYEQYF | TGTGCCTGGAGGGAACCTCACTCCTACGAGCAGTACTTC
- | TRBJ1-2 | - | TRBV19 | CASSIRVNYGYTF | TGTGCCAGTAGTATCCGGGTTAACTATGGCTACACCTTC
once | TRBJ1-4 | - | TRBV2 | CASSEVGVEKLFF | TGTGCCAGCAGTGAAGTTGGGGTTGAAAAACTGTTTTTT
- | TRBJ2-3 | - | TRBV19 | CASSIDGTIEKPSTDTQYF | TGTGCCAGTAGTATAGATGGGACAATTGAGAAGCCTAGCACAGATACGCAGTATTTT
- | TRBJ2-1 | TRBD2 | TRBV14 | CASSQVHGRVDEQFF | TGTGCCAGCAGCCAAGTTCACGGGAGGGTCGATGAGCAGTTCTTC
- | TRBJ2-2 | TRBD2 | TRBV5-1 | CASSLGRTSGELTGELFF | TGCGCCAGCAGCTTGGGCAGGACTAGCGGGGAACTCACCGGGGAGCTGTTTTTT
once | TRBJ2-1 | - | TRBV5-1 | CASRTENPGSYGEQFF | TGCGCCTCAAGGACAGAAAACCCTGGCTCCTACGGTGAGCAGTTCTTC
- | TRBJ2-3 | TRBD2 | TRBV7-3 | CASSLGSGADTQYF | TGTGCCAGCAGCTTAGGTAGCGGGGCAGATACGCAGTATTTT
- | TRBJ2-1 | - | TRBV11-2 | CASSLGQGAYNEQFF | TGTGCCAGCAGCTTAGGGCAGGGCGCTTACAATGAGCAGTTCTTC
- | TRBJ2-3 | TRBD2 | TRBV25-1 | CASRCLAVSTDTQYF | TGTGCCAGCCGATGTCTAGCGGTAAGCACAGATACGCAGTATTTT
- | TRBJ2-3 | - | TRBV14 | CASSRLGGDTDTQYF | TGTGCCAGCAGCCGTCTGGGGGGAGACACAGATACGCAGTATTTT
- | TRBJ2-7 | - | TRBV4-2 | CASSSRFQGNEQYF | TGTGCCAGCAGCTCCCGGTTCCAGGGAAACGAGCAGTACTTC
- | TRBJ2-3 | TRBD2 | TRBV9 | CASSVAPWSSGTTDTQYF | TGTGCCAGCAGCGTAGCCCCCTGGTCGAGCGGGACTACAGATACGCAGTATTTT
- | TRBJ2-7 | TRBD1 | TRBV15 | CATSRSAGQGYEQYF | TGTGCCACCAGCAGATCCGCAGGACAGGGCTACGAGCAGTACTTC
- | TRBJ1-5 | - | TRBV18 | CASSPGTQGQPQHF | TGTGCCAGCTCACCAGGGACTCAGGGTCAGCCCCAGCATTTT
- | TRBJ2-1 | TRBD2 | TRBV27 | CASSRLAGGYNEQFF | TGTGCCAGCAGTCGACTAGCGGGAGGGTACAATGAGCAGTTCTTC
- | TRBJ2-7 | - | TRBV28 | CASISQGPTYEQYF | TGTGCCAGCATCTCTCAAGGTCCCACCTACGAGCAGTACTTC
- | TRBJ2-7 | TRBD2 | TRBV19 | CASSRSGTSYEQYF | TGTGCCAGTAGTAGGAGCGGGACCTCCTACGAGCAGTACTTC
- | TRBJ1-3 | - | TRBV5-6 | CASSWGPTSGNTIYF | TGTGCCAGCAGCTGGGGTCCGACCTCTGGAAACACCATATATTTT
- | TRBJ2-3 | - | TRBV9 | CASSPPLVSDTQYF | TGTGCCAGCAGCCCCCCGTTAGTATCAGATACGCAGTATTTT
- | TRBJ2-7 | TRBD1 | TRBV6-1 | CASRLDRGYSYEQYF | TGTGCCAGCAGGTTGGACAGGGGCTACTCCTACGAGCAGTACTTC
- | TRBJ2-2 | - | TRBV7-9 | CASSLGGYAGELFF | TGTGCCAGCAGCTTAGGGGGGTACGCCGGGGAGCTGTTTTTT
- | TRBJ2-1 | TRBD1 | TRBV25-1 | CASSVMGAGGHNEQFF | TGTGCCAGCAGTGTAATGGGGGCAGGGGGCCACAATGAGCAGTTCTTC
- | TRBJ2-6 | - | TRBV5-1 | CASSLDGGNSGANVLTF | TGCGCCAGCAGCTTAGACGGCGGCAACTCTGGGGCCAACGTCCTGACTTTC
once | TRBJ1-1 | - | TRBV6-5 | CASSSDTEAFF | TGTGCCAGCAGCTCAGACACTGAAGCTTTCTTT
- | TRBJ2-5 | TRBD1 | TRBV5-4 | CASSLLGQGRETQYF | TGTGCCAGCAGCTTGCTTGGACAGGGAAGGGAGACCCAGTACTTC
- | TRBJ2-1 | TRBD2 | TRBV14 | CASSQGPGRAYNEQFF | TGTGCCAGCAGCCAAGGACCCGGGAGGGCCTACAATGAGCAGTTCTTC